These T cell receptor beta chains were read from a single sample in a study of cytomegalovirus exposure and HLA in healthy donors. Data came from immunoSEQ multiplex PCR; TCRdb stores just in-frame clones and leaves some out. The sample includes 130,000 or so clones, 80% to 90% seen only once; the top ten take approximately 1.2%. The sequencing input was PBMCs. The receptor set was obtained from a woman aged 18-30 years in good health and CMV-seronegative. Both conserved end residues are part of each CDR3. Fields, in order: V gene, clone size, J gene, CDR3 protein. Size values are once, few and many counts, or a class for expanded clones, and some rows have none.

TRBV2	once	TRBJ2-7	CASTPRFDEQYF
TRBV13	.	TRBJ2-2	CASSLRGIAWTGELFF
TRBV5-1	.	TRBJ2-6	CASSLQGPGANVLTF
TRBV5-4	.	TRBJ1-2	CASSYQYGQYGYTF
TRBV6-6	.	TRBJ2-7	CASSPTNSYEQYF
TRBV6-6	.	TRBJ2-7	CASTDRGGYEQYF
TRBV12-5	.	TRBJ2-3	CASGLGVDTQYF
TRBV27	.	TRBJ2-6	CASSSLQPPRFGANVLTF
TRBV5-6	.	TRBJ1-4	CASSFGGRGNEKLFF
TRBV5-8	once	TRBJ1-3	CASSVPGTVLLYSGNTIYF
TRBV7-9	.	TRBJ2-1	CASSAFIDRGLMWQFF
TRBV18	.	TRBJ1-4	CASSPSPPGLFF
TRBV9	.	TRBJ2-7	CASSGSRGVYEQYF
TRBV5-1	once	TRBJ2-7	CASSRDSPYEQYF
TRBV10-1	.	TRBJ1-1	CASRRQENTEAFF
TRBV7-8	.	TRBJ2-1	CASSSTRHEQFF
TRBV19	.	TRBJ1-5	CASSIRFGGRGNQPQHF
TRBV27	.	TRBJ2-5	CASSFFRDRAETQYF
TRBV11-1	.	TRBJ2-2	CASSLARRGVSGELFF
TRBV9	.	TRBJ2-1	CASSVQGLPAIENEQFF
TRBV27	once	TRBJ2-1	CASSLNPQGANKYNEQFF
TRBV10-3	.	TRBJ2-7	CAISMGQSYEQYF
TRBV5-4	.	TRBJ1-4	CASSTGQGTEKLFF
TRBV5-1	.	TRBJ2-1	CASSLDGRGHNEQFF
TRBV2	.	TRBJ2-5	CASSSLGLAGGKETQYF
TRBV7-2	.	TRBJ2-2	CASSLARGTGELFF
TRBV5-1	.	TRBJ2-7	CASSSEGSVSYEQYF
TRBV5-6	.	TRBJ1-2	CASSRGNAVDGGYTF
TRBV7-9	.	TRBJ1-1	CASSLEGGSAEAFF
TRBV5-1	.	TRBJ1-1	CASSLPGLNAEAFF
TRBV7-6	.	TRBJ1-5	CASSLDGAMGNQPQHF
TRBV6-5	.	TRBJ1-1	CASRQGWEAFF
TRBV29-1	.	TRBJ2-4	CSAAEVSGNIQYF
TRBV28	.	TRBJ1-5	CASSSPIIRTGNQPQHF
TRBV11-2	once	TRBJ1-1	CASSPNFSTEAFF
TRBV6-5	.	TRBJ2-1	CASRRGTRDAQFF
TRBV6-5	.	TRBJ2-7	CASSRDRVSPEQYF
TRBV4-1	.	TRBJ2-1	CASSHPYLYNEQFF
TRBV15	.	TRBJ2-5	CATSRGSGGEQETQYF
TRBV7-9	.	TRBJ1-2	CASRGQAIYGYTF
TRBV5-1	once	TRBJ1-1	CASSSAGASNTEAFF
TRBV5-1	.	TRBJ1-5	CASSRTGQTNQPQHF